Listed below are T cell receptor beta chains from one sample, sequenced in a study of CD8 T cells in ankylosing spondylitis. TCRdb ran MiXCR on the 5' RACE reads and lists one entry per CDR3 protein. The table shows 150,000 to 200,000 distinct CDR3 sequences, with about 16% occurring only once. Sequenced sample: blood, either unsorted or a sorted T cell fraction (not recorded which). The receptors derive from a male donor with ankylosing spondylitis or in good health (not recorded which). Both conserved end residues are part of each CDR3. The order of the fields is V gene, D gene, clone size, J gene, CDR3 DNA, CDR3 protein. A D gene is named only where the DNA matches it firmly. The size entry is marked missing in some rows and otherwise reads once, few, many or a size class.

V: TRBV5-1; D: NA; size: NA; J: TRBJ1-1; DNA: TGCGCCAGCAGCTTGGAGGTGGCCTCGACTGAAGCTTTCTTT; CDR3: CASSLEVASTEAFF
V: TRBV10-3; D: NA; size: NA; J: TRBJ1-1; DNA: TGTGCCATCGGTACAGGGATGAACACTGAAGCTTTCTTT; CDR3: CAIGTGMNTEAFF
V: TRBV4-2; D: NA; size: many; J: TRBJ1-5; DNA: TGTGCCAGCAGCCAAGAAGACAGTACTTATAGCAATCAGCCCCAGCATTTT; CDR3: CASSQEDSTYSNQPQHF
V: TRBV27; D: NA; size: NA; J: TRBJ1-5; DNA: TGTGCCAGCAGTTTAGTGGGGTTAGGTCAGCCCCAGCATTTT; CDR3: CASSLVGLGQPQHF
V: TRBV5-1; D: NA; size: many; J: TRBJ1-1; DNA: TGCGCCAGCAGCCCCTTTGTCGGCGGGCCAGGCGGCACTGAAGCTTTCTTT; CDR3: CASSPFVGGPGGTEAFF
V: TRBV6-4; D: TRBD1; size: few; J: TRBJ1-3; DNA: TGTGCCAGCAGGGACAGGAGCTCTGGAAACACCATATATTTT; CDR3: CASRDRSSGNTIYF
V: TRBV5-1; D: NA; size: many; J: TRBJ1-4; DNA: TGCGCCAGCAGCTTCTCAGGCGGGCATGAAAAACTGTTTTTT; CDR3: CASSFSGGHEKLFF
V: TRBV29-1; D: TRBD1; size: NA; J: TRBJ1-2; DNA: TGCAGCGTTGGGTCCGGACAGGGAGGTGGCTACACCTTC; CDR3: CSVGSGQGGGYTF
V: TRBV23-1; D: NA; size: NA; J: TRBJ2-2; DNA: TGCGCCAGTCGCCCCGGGGAGCTGTTTTTT; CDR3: CASRPGELFF
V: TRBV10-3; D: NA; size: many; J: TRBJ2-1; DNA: TGTGCCATCAGTGGGAACTCCGCGGGTTACAATGAGCAGTTCTTC; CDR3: CAISGNSAGYNEQFF
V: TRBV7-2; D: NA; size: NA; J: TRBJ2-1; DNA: TGTGCCAGCAGCTTTCGATGGGGCGAGTACAATGAGCAGTTCTTC; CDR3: CASSFRWGEYNEQFF
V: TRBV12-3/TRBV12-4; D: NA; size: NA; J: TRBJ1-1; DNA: TGTGCCAGCAGCGATTACCCGCCAAGGTTAACGAACACTGAAGCTTTCTTT; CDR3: CASSDYPPRLTNTEAFF
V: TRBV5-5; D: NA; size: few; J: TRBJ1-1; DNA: TGTGCCAGCAGCTCTACCAAGGGGGGGGGCACTGAAGCTTTCTTT; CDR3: CASSSTKGGGTEAFF
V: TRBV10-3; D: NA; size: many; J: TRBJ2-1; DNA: TGTGCCATCAGAGGTCTCGGTGGGTATGAGCAGTTCTTC; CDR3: CAIRGLGGYEQFF
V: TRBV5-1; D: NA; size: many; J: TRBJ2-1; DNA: TGCGCCAGCAGCTTGACACTAGGTAGCCCTGAGCAGTTCTTC; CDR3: CASSLTLGSPEQFF
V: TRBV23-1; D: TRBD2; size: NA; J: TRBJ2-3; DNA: TGCGCCAGCAGTCATGTGGAGCGGGAGCCAGATACGCAGTATTTT; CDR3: CASSHVEREPDTQYF
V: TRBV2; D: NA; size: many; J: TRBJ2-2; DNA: TGTGCCAGCAGTGGCGGCGTTACCACCGGGGAGCTGTTTTTT; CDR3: CASSGGVTTGELFF
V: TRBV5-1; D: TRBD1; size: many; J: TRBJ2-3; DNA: TGCGCCAGCAGCTTGGAATACGGGACAGGAGGAACAGATACGCAGTATTTT; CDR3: CASSLEYGTGGTDTQYF
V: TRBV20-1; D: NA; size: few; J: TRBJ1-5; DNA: TGCAGTGCTAGAGCCGGCAGGGTAGATCAGCCCCAGCATTTT; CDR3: CSARAGRVDQPQHF
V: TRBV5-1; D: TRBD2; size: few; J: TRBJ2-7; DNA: TGCGCCAGCAGCTTTCGGGGCGGGAGTCTATACGAGCAGTACTTC; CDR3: CASSFRGGSLYEQYF